This TCR beta chain was captured in a study of T cells after yellow fever vaccination. For the study at large: When fractions had low cell numbers, they were prepared with SMART-Seq v4 Ultra Low Input.

TCR cDNA, made by 5'RACE template switching, carried an added universal primer site and UMIs. TCRdb reprocessed the 5' RACE reads with MiXCR, giving one entry per CDR3 protein. The sample records a few hundred thousand distinct CDR3 sequences, around a sixth being singletons. Study-wide findings and caveats: Post-booster repertoires again held most primary-vaccination clones (roughly 95% CD4, about 88% CD8). Overall, a small share of clonotypes was seen in both CD4 and CD8 compartments.

The CDR3 loop spans 13 amino acids. V was trimmed by 5 bases and J by 5 bases, leaving 11 bases between them. Germline CDR1 and CDR2: SGHTA and FQGNSA. Comment on this clonotype: Its target is unknown.

This receptor was identified in a man aged 18-30 years who received the YFV17D yellow fever vaccine. Source: PBMCs, taken 4 to 6 days after the first yellow fever vaccination. The chain uses TRBV7-2 and TRBJ2-3; D unclear. CDR3 DNA: TGTGCCAGCAGCAAGGGCCGAGAAGATACGCAGTATTTT. Encoded protein: CASSKGREDTQYF.